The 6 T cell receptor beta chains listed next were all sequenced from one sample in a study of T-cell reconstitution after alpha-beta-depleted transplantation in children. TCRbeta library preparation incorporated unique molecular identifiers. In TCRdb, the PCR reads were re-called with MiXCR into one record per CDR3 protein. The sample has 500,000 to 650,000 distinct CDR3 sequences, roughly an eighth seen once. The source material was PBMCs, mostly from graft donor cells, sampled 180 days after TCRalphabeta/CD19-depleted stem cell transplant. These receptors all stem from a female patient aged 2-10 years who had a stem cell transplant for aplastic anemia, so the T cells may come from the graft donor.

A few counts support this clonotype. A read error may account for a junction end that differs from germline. The CDR3 region has the DNA TGTGCCTGCCGGACCCGGGACAGCCACTTACCAGGCTTCTTC. Its translation is CACRTRDSHLPGFF. This rearrangement joins TRBV30 to TRBJ2-5, with TRBD1 identical over 7 bases. Germline-derived CDR1 and CDR2 are GTSNPN and SVGIG (reference sequence). The length of the CDR3 is 14 residues.

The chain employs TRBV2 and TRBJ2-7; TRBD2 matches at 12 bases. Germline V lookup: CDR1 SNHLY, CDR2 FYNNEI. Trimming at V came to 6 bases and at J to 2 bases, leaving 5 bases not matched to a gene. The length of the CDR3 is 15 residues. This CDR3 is CASRHGLAGTYEQYV. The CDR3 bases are TGTGCCAGCAGACACGGACTAGCGGGAACCTACGAGCAGTACGTC.

CDR3 sequence reads: CASSFGLGGKEKLFF. The DNA for the CDR3 is TGTGCCAGCAGTTTTGGTCTCGGAGGAAAGGAAAAACTGTTTTTT. The chain is built from TRBV28 and TRBJ1-4; no definite D call. Deletions cut 3 bases from V and 8 bases from J, with 16 bases between. This CDR3 is 15 amino acids long. Germline assignment: CDR1 MDHEN and CDR2 SYDVKM.

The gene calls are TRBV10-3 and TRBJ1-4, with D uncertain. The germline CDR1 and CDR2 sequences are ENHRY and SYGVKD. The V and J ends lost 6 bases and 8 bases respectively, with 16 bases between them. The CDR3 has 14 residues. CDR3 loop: CAIRPGPLEEKLFF. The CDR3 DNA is TGTGCCATCAGACCCGGGCCCCTGGAGGAAAAACTGTTTTTT.

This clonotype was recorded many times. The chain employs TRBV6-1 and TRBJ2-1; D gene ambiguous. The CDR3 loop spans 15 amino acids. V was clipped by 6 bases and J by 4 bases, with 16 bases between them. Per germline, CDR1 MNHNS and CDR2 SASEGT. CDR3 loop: CASSHLYGRYNEQFF. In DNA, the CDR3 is TGTGCCAGCAGCCACCTATACGGGCGATACAATGAGCAGTTCTTC.

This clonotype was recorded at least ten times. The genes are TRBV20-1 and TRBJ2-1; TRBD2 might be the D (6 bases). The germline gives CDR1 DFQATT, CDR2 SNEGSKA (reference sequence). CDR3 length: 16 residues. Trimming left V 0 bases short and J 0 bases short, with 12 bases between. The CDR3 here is CSARDGGGSSYNEQFF. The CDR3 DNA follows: TGCAGTGCTAGAGATGGGGGAGGTAGCTCCTACAATGAGCAGTTCTTC.